These 32 T cell receptor beta chains were sequenced from one sample in a study of T cells in Graves' hyperthyroidism and ophthalmopathy. Regions amplified from RNA transcripts were the TCR beta CDR3 regions. First-round RT-PCR targeting the TCR CDR3 was performed with the HTBI primer set. MiXCR was run by TCRdb on the multiplex PCR reads, yielding one entry per CDR3 protein. The table includes 360,000 or so distinct CDR3 sequences, approximately 16% detected once. Material for sequencing was blood. These TCRs come from a woman aged 55-69 years with Graves' ophthalmopathy.

This clonotype has a handful of counts. The junction shows a germline mismatch at one end, possibly a read error. The chain is built from TRBV27 and TRBJ2-5; perhaps TRBD2 as D (6 bases). Germline V CDR1 and CDR2: MNHEY, SMNVEV (reference sequence). This CDR3 spans 16 amino acids. The CDR3 protein is CASSPTAPTTGEIQYF. The CDR3, as DNA: TGTGCCAGCAGTCCTACGGCCCCGACAACGGGAGAGATCCAGTACTTC.

Regarding this clonotype: It may be a read error: a sequence one base away is much more abundant. As DNA, the CDR3 is TGTGCCAGCTGGGACCGCCCGAACACTGAAGTTTTCTTT. It yields the protein CASWDRPNTEVFF. This rearrangement joins TRBV12-3 or TRBV12-4 to TRBJ1-1; D perhaps matches TRBD1 (5 bases). This CDR3 is built from 13 residues.

Many counts were recorded for this clonotype. The chain recombines TRBV4-1 with TRBJ1-1; D ambiguous. This CDR3 has 16 amino acids. Germline V gene sequence: CDR1 MGHRA, CDR2 YSYEKL. V lost 4 bases and J 0 bases, leaving 15 bases between the germline ends. The CDR3 DNA sequence: TGCGCCAGCAGCCCTTCCCCCGTCCGCATGAACACTGAAGCTTTCTTT. Its translation: CASSPSPVRMNTEAFF.

J is TRBJ1-5 and V is TRBV9; 8 bases are a match to TRBD1. Germline V lookup: CDR1 SGDLS, CDR2 YYNGEE. V lost 4 bases to trimming and J lost 1 base; unmatched junction nucleotides: 4. CDR3 length: 15 residues. CDR3 loop: CASSPGGWSNQPQHF. CDR3 DNA sequence: TGTGCCAGCAGCCCAGGGGGCTGGAGCAATCAGCCCCAGCATTTT.

This clonotype was recorded many times. The rearrangement links TRBV28 to TRBJ1-5; D is unresolved. CDR1 and CDR2 (germline): MDHEN, SYDVKM. V was pared by 5 bases and J by 9 bases, with 14 bases between. The CDR3 is made up of 13 amino acids. CDR3 in amino acids: CASSPGRARPQHF. CDR3 sequence (DNA): TGTGCCAGCAGTCCGGGGAGGGCACGGCCCCAGCATTTT.

V gene TRBV28 combines with J gene TRBJ1-5; TRBD1 matches at 7 bases. V lost 6 bases and J lost 9; bases outside the gene matches: 17. Germline V gene sequence: CDR1 MDHEN, CDR2 SYDVKM. The CDR3 contains 16 residues. CDR3 DNA sequence: TGTGCCAGCAGGCACTGGGAACAGGGGCGCTACGGGCCCCAGCATTTT. This encodes CASRHWEQGRYGPQHF.

This clonotype was observed many times. The chain joins TRBV11-2 to TRBJ2-1; TRBD2 aligns across 15 bases. The V gene end was trimmed by 4 bases and the J gene end by 10 bases; junction bases not matched to a gene: 5. This CDR3 spans 15 amino acids. Germline lookup yields CDR1 SGHAT and CDR2 FQNNGV. The CDR3 is CASSYRGLAGGEQFF. CDR3 sequence (DNA): TGTGCCAGCAGCTACCGGGGACTAGCGGGAGGAGAGCAGTTCTTC.

J is TRBJ2-1 and V is TRBV5-1, with D maybe TRBD2 (7 bases). Germline loops: CDR1 SGHRS, CDR2 YFSETQ. The CDR3 spans 12 residues. Between the trimmed V and J ends, which lost 5 bases and 8 bases, there was a span of 11 bases. The CDR3 sequence is CASRGGRDEQFF. As DNA, the CDR3 is TGCGCCAGCAGGGGGGGGCGGGATGAGCAGTTCTTC.

Concerning this clonotype: A much larger clone lies one base from this, so it may be a read error. This chain uses TRBV7-2 with TRBJ2-3; unclear D gene. Germline lookup yields CDR1 SGHTA and CDR2 FQGNSA. CDR3 length: 14 residues. CDR3 sequence reads: CASSLSRDTDMQYF. Here the CDR3 DNA reads TGTGCCAGCAGCTTGAGTCGAGACACAGATATGCAGTATTTT.

This clonotype was seen a handful of times. This sequence joins TRBV9 and TRBJ2-3, with 7 bases identical to TRBD2. Germline CDR1 reads SGDLS; CDR2 reads YYNGEE. This CDR3 is built from 16 residues. The junction had 8 bases not matched to a gene; V was cut back by 4 bases and J by 0 bases. CDR3 protein: CASSLSSGGSTDTQYF. CDR3 coding DNA: TGTGCCAGCAGCTTATCTAGCGGAGGGAGCACAGATACGCAGTATTTT.

This clonotype was detected ten times or more. V is TRBV28 and J is TRBJ2-1, with 7 bases lining up with TRBD2. Germline V gives CDR1 MDHEN, CDR2 SYDVKM. V lost 6 bases, J lost 1 base, and 9 bases stayed unmatched. This CDR3 has 16 amino acids. Here the CDR3 DNA reads TGTGCCAGCAGGACACTACTAGCGCCGTCCTACAATGAGCAGTTCTTC. Protein product: CASRTLLAPSYNEQFF.

This clonotype has only a few counts. The J gene is TRBJ1-1, the V gene TRBV28; weak D call: TRBD1 (5 bases). V was clipped by 7 bases and J by 4 bases, with 16 bases between them. Germline lookup yields CDR1 MDHEN and CDR2 SYDVKM. The CDR3 is 14 amino acids. CDR3 protein: CASTRQGGATEAFF. CDR3 nucleotides: TGTGCCAGCACCCGGCAGGGTGGCGCCACTGAAGCTTTCTTT.

This clonotype was detected many times. The chain has TRBV3-1 and TRBJ2-6, with D possibly being TRBD1 or TRBD2 (5 bases each). The CDR3 covers 17 residues. Trimming took off 0 bases at V and 2 bases at J, with 11 bases between the two ends. Germline assignment: CDR1 LGHDT and CDR2 YNNKEL (reference sequence). The CDR3 nucleotides are TGTGCCAGCAGCCAAGATCTGACGGGACCTGGGGCCAACGTCCTGACTTTC. Its translation is CASSQDLTGPGANVLTF.

This clonotype was found many times. V is TRBV20-1 and J is TRBJ2-1, with 8 nucleotides matching TRBD2. There are 15 residues in the CDR3. The trim removed 0 bases at V and 7 bases at J, leaving 8 bases unmatched. From germline, CDR1 is DFQATT and CDR2 SNEGSKA (reference sequence). The CDR3 region is CSAREAAGGQNEQFF. CDR3 coding DNA: TGCAGTGCTAGAGAGGCTGCGGGAGGACAAAATGAGCAGTTCTTC.

This clonotype appeared many times. The chain couples TRBV7-9 to TRBJ2-5; D gene unclear. V lost 0 bases, J lost 5 bases, and 16 bases lay in between. This CDR3 spans 16 amino acids. Germline V gene data show CDR1 as SEHNR and CDR2 as FQNEAQ (reference sequence). In nucleotides, the CDR3 is TGTGCCAGCAGCTTAGCGCTTGGTAGCTCTCGGGAGACCCAGTACTTC. As protein: CASSLALGSSRETQYF.

This clonotype was detected ten times or more. The V and J genes are TRBV13 and TRBJ2-1; the D call may be TRBD1 or TRBD2 (5 bases each). Trimming removed 0 bases from V and 8 bases from J, with 14 bases in between. The germline CDR1 and CDR2 sequences are PRHDT and FYEKMQ (reference sequence). This CDR3 region has 15 residues. The CDR3 spells CASSLGRGYSDEQFF. The CDR3 nucleotides read TGTGCCAGCAGCTTAGGACGGGGCTACAGTGATGAGCAGTTCTTC. The full variable domain, rest sourced from reference TRBV13 and TRBJ2-1, is AAGVIQSPRHLIKEKRETATLKCYPIPRHDTVYWYQQGPGQDPQFLISFYEKMQSDKGSIPDRFSAQQFSDYHSELNMSSLELGDSALYFCASSLGRGYSDEQFFGPGTRLTVL.

This clonotype was counted at least ten times. This chain joins TRBV7-2 and TRBJ2-5, with 12 bases aligning to TRBD1. The CDR3 has 18 residues. CDR1 is SGHTA, CDR2 FQGNSA, per germline. Trimming took 1 base from V and 4 from J; bases not matched to a gene: 10. The DNA of the CDR3 is TGTGCCAGCAGCTTAGTTGGGACAGGGGGCTCCTACATAGAGACCCAGTACTTC. Protein sequence: CASSLVGTGGSYIETQYF.

This clonotype has a count of ten or more. The chain carries TRBV15 and TRBJ1-5; D gene uncertain. CDR3 length equals 15 residues. V was pared by 0 bases and J by 7 bases, with 13 bases between. CDR1 LNHNV and CDR2 YYDKDF come from the germline V gene (reference sequence). CDR3 loop: CATSRDGFSGQPQHF. The DNA for the CDR3 is TGTGCCACCAGCAGAGATGGGTTTAGCGGGCAGCCCCAGCATTTT.

This clonotype was observed a few times. The chain carries TRBV2 and TRBJ2-2; D may be TRBD1 (6 bases). Per the germline V gene, CDR1 is SNHLY and CDR2 is FYNNEI. The ends were cut back, 6 bases at V and 5 bases at J, with 13 bases in the middle. This CDR3 spans 14 amino acids. The CDR3 coding sequence is TGTGCCAGCAGAAAACAGGGCGGAACCGGGGAGCTGTTTTTT. This gives the protein CASRKQGGTGELFF.

The chain couples TRBV19 to TRBJ2-5; 8 positions match TRBD1. The CDR3 runs 19 residues. J was trimmed by 5 bases and V by 3 bases; bases with no gene match: 20. Germline CDR1 reads LNHDA; CDR2 reads SQIVND (reference sequence). CDR3 residues: CASSISYRTVTGVRETQYF. The CDR3 nucleotides are TGTGCCAGTAGTATTTCTTACAGGACCGTGACAGGGGTCCGGGAGACCCAGTACTTC.

This clonotype was detected many times. The CDR3, as DNA: TGTGCCAGCAGCTTAGGGCCGGGACTAGCGGGAGTCGGAGATACGCAGTATTTT. Its protein is CASSLGPGLAGVGDTQYF. The V call is TRBV11-2, the J call TRBJ2-3; 14 nucleotides line up with TRBD2. The CDR3 runs to 18 residues. Germline values: CDR1 SGHAT, CDR2 FQNNGV. Trimming at V came to 1 base and at J to 5 bases, leaving 8 bases not matched to a gene. Looking up the rest from reference TRBV11-2 and TRBJ2-3 gives the full variable domain: EAGVAQSPRYKIIEKRQSVAFWCNPISGHATLYWYQQILGQGPKLLIQFQNNGVVDDSQLPKDRFSAERLKGVDSTLKIQPAKLEDSAVYLCASSLGPGLAGVGDTQYFGPGTRLTVL.

This clonotype was observed a handful of times. The chain employs TRBV24-1 and TRBJ1-4; D not certain. This CDR3 has 15 residues. Germline-derived CDR1 and CDR2 are KGHDR and SFDVKD. V lost 3 bases and J 3 bases, leaving 10 bases between the germline ends. CDR3: CATSDGGDPNEKLFF. CDR3 sequence (DNA): TGTGCCACCAGTGATGGCGGGGATCCTAATGAAAAACTGTTTTTT.

This clonotype has at least ten counts. The V call is TRBV3-1, the J call TRBJ2-7; TRBD1 matches at 7 bases. The ends lost 1 base at V and 4 bases at J; junction bases unmatched: 13. The CDR3 is 17 amino acids. Per germline, CDR1 LGHDT and CDR2 YNNKEL (reference sequence). CDR3 nucleotide sequence: TGTGCCAGCAGCCAAGGGATAGCCGGACAGGCCTATTACGAGCAGTACTTC. This sequence encodes CASSQGIAGQAYYEQYF.

This clonotype came up many times. This chain connects TRBV3-1 to TRBJ1-4, with D possibly matching TRBD1 (5 bases). CDR3 size: 14 residues. The germline CDR1 and CDR2 sequences are LGHDT and YNNKEL (reference sequence). Between the trimmed V and J ends, which lost 10 bases and 4 bases, there was a span of 16 bases. CDR3 bases: TGTGCCACCGCGGACAACGCGTTTAATGAAAAACTGTTTTTT. As protein: CATADNAFNEKLFF.

The chain employs TRBV28 and TRBJ2-1; D is undetermined. CDR1 is MDHEN, CDR2 SYDVKM, per germline. V was clipped by 6 bases and J by 3 bases, with 3 bases between them. The CDR3 contains 11 residues. CDR3 residues: CASRNYNEQFF. CDR3 in DNA: TGTGCCAGCAGGAACTACAATGAGCAGTTCTTC.

Note on this clonotype: A much larger clone sits a single nucleotide away, making a read error possible. The chain combines TRBV12-5 with TRBJ2-1; 7 nucleotides align to TRBD1. CDR3 length: 15 residues. Per germline, CDR1 LGHNT and CDR2 FRNRAP. CDR3 nucleotides: TGTGCTAGTGGACAACAGGGGATTTCCTACAGTGAGCAGTTCTTC. Translated, it gives CASGQQGISYSEQFF.

To note about this clonotype: A junction boundary mismatches the germline segment, possibly from a read error. The rearrangement links TRBV18 to TRBJ1-5, with unresolved D. This CDR3 has 16 amino acids. Germline CDR1 is KGHSH and CDR2 is LQKENI. CDR3 DNA: TGTGCCAGCTCTCCTGGCCTGGTTGGCAACAATCAGCCCCAGCGTTTT. Its protein is CASSPGLVGNNQPQRF.

This clonotype was recorded many times. V gene TRBV28 combines with J gene TRBJ1-5; D not resolved. This CDR3 has 16 residues. Germline CDR1 is MDHEN and CDR2 is SYDVKM. Trimming removed 2 bases from V and 0 bases from J, with 11 bases in between. In DNA form, the CDR3 reads TGTGCCAGCAGTTTACCGGGGTCCTTTAGCAATCAGCCCCAGCATTTT. Protein: CASSLPGSFSNQPQHF.

This clonotype was seen a single time. The J gene is TRBJ2-1, the V gene TRBV11-2; possibly TRBD1 for D (5 bases). From germline, CDR1 is SGHAT and CDR2 FQNNGV. The CDR3 sequence is 14 residues long. Trimming left V 5 bases short and J 8 bases short, with 16 bases between. CDR3 in amino acids: CASSPRTSRDEQFF. CDR3 DNA: TGTGCCAGCAGCCCCCGGACATCTCGCGATGAGCAGTTCTTC.

This clonotype was found a few times. The rearrangement links TRBV13 to TRBJ1-1, with D unclear. Germline V gene sequence: CDR1 PRHDT, CDR2 FYEKMQ (reference sequence). CDR3 length equals 11 residues. V lost 3 bases to trimming and J lost 11 bases, with 10 bases between them. CDR3 protein: CASSFEPEAFF. Written as DNA, the CDR3 is TGTGCCAGCAGCTTTGAACCGGAGGCTTTCTTT. Full variable domain (remainder filled in from reference TRBV13 and TRBJ1-1): AAGVIQSPRHLIKEKRETATLKCYPIPRHDTVYWYQQGPGQDPQFLISFYEKMQSDKGSIPDRFSAQQFSDYHSELNMSSLELGDSALYFCASSFEPEAFFGQGTRLTVV.

This clonotype was detected a few times. The chain couples TRBV7-8 to TRBJ2-7, with 8 bases that match TRBD2. Per germline, CDR1 SGHVS and CDR2 FQNEAQ. This CDR3 spans 14 amino acids. J was trimmed by 5 bases and V by 6 bases; bases with no gene match: 9. This chain's CDR3 is CASRPREGLDEQYF. The CDR3 DNA reads TGTGCCAGCAGACCACGGGAGGGCCTTGACGAGCAGTACTTC.

This clonotype was picked up a small number of times. The chain employs TRBV5-1 and TRBJ2-1, with 10 bases aligning to TRBD2. This CDR3 has 16 amino acids. Losses at the gene ends were 4 bases for V and 3 bases for J; bases not matched to a gene: 7. Looked up from germline, CDR1 is SGHRS and CDR2 is YFSETQ. The CDR3 spells CASSVSSSGGYNEQFF. The CDR3 DNA reads as TGCGCCAGCAGCGTCTCCTCTAGCGGGGGCTACAATGAGCAGTTCTTC.